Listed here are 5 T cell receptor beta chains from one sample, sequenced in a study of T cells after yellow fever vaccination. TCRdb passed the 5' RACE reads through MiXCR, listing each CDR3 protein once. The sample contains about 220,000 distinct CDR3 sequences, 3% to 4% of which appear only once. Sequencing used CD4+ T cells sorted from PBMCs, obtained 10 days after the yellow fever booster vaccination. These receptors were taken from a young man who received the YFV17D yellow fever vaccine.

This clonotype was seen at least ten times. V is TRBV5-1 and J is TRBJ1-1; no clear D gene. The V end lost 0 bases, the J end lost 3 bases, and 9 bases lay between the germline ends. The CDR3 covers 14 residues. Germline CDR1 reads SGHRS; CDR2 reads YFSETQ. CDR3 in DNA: TGCGCCAGCAGCTTGGGCTTGACTGACACTGAAGCTTTCTTT. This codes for CASSLGLTDTEAFF.

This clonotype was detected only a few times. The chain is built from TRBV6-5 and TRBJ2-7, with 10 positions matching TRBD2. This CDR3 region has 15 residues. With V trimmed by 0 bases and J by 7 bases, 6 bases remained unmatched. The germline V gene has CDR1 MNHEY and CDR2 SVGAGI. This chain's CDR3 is CASSYSSGSGREQYF. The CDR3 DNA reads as TGTGCCAGCAGTTACTCCTCTGGTAGCGGGAGGGAGCAGTACTTC.

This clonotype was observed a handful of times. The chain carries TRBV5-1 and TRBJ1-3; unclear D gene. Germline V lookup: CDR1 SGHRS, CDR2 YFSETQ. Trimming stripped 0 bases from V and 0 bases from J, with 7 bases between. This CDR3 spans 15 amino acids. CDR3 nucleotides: TGCGCCAGCAGCTTGGAAGGAGCCTCTGGAAACACCATATATTTT. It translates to CASSLEGASGNTIYF.

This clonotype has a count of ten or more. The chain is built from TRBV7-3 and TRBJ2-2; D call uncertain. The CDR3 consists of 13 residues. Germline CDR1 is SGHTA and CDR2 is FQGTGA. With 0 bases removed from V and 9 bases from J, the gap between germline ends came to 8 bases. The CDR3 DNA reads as TGTGCCAGCAGCTTAACGTCGACCCGGGAGCTGTTTTTT. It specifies CASSLTSTRELFF.

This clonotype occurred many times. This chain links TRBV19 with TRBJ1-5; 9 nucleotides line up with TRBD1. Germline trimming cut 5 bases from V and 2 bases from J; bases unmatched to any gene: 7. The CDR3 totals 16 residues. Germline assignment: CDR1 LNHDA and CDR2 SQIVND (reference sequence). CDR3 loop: CASSPDRGIGNQPQHF. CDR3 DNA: TGTGCCAGTAGTCCGGACAGGGGTATCGGCAATCAGCCCCAGCATTTT.